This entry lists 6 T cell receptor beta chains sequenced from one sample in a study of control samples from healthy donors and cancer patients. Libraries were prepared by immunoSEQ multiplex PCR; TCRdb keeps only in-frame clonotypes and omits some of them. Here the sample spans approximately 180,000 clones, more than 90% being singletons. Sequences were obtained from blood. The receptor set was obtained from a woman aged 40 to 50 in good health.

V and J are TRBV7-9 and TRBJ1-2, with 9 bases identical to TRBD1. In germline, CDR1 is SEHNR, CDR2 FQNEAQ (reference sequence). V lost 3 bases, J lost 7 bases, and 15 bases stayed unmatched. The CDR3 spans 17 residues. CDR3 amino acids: CASSFHHGQGPPSGYTF. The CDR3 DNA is TGTGCCAGCAGCTTCCACCACGGACAGGGGCCCCCCTCTGGCTACACCTTC. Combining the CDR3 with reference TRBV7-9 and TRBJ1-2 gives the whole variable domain DTGVSQNPRHKITKRGQNVTFRCDPISEHNRLYWYRQTLGQGPEFLTYFQNEAQLEKSRLLSDRFSAERPKGSFSTLEIQRTEQGDSAMYLCASSFHHGQGPPSGYTFGSGTRLTVV.

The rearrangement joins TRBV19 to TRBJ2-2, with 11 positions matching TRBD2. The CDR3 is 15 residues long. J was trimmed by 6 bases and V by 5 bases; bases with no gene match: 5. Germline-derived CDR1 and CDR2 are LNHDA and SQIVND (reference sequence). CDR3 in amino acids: CASSPRTSGSGELFF. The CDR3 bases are TGTGCCAGTAGTCCCCGGACTAGCGGGTCCGGGGAGCTGTTTTTT.

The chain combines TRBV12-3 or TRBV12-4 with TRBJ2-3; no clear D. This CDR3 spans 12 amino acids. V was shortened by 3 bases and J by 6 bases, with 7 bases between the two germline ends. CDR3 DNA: TGTGCCAGCAGTTTTCTCCGGGATACGCAGTATTTT. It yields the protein CASSFLRDTQYF.

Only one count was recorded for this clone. The CDR3 reads CASSSGLAGGLGNTQYF. The CDR3 DNA sequence: TGTGCCAGCAGTTCCGGACTAGCGGGGGGGCTGGGTAATACGCAGTATTTT. This chain links TRBV27 with TRBJ2-3, with TRBD2 matching 15 bases. The CDR3 runs 17 residues. With 4 bases clipped from V and 7 bases from J, the junction kept 9 bases outside the gene matches. Per germline, CDR1 MNHEY and CDR2 SMNVEV (reference sequence).

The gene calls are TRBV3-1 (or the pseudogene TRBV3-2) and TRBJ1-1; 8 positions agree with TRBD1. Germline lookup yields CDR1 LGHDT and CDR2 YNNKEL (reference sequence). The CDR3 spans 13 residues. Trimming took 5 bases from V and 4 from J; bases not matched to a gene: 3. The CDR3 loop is CASSAQGVTEAFF. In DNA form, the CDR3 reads TGTGCCAGCAGCGCACAGGGGGTCACTGAAGCTTTCTTT.

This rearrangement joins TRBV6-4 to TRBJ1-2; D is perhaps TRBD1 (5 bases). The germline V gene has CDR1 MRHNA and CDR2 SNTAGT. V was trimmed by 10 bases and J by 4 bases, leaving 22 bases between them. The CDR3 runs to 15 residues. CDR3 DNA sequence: TGTGCCAACGACAGCCAAACCGTTCACGCCTATGGCTACACCTTC. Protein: CANDSQTVHAYGYTF.